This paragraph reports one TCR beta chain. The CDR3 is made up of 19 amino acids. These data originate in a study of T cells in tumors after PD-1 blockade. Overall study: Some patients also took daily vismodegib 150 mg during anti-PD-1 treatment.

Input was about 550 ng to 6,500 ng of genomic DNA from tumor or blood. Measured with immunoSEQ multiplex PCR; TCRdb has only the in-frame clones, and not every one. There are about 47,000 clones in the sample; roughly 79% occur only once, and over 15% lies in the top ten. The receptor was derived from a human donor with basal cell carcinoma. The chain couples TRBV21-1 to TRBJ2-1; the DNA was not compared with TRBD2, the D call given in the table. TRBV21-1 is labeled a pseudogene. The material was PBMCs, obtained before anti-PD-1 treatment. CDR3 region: CASSVKVRRERSSYNEQFF. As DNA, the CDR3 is TGTGCCAGCAGCGTAAAAGTTCGCCGGGAGAGAAGCTCCTACAATGAGCAGTTCTTC.